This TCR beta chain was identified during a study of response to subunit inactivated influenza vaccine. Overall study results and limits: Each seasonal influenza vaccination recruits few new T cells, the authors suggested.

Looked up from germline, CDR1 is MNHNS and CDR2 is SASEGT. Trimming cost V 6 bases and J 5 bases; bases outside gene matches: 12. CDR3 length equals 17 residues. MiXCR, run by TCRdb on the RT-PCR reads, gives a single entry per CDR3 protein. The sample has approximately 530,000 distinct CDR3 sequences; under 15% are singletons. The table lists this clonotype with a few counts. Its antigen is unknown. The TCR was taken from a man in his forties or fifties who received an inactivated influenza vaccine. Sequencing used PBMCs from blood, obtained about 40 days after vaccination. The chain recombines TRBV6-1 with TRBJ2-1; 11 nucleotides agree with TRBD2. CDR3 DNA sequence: TGTGCCAGCAGGCCCGGGACTAGCGGATCTTCAAACAATGAGCAGTTCTTC. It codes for CASRPGTSGSSNNEQFF.